The 28 T cell receptor beta chains listed next were all sequenced from one sample in a study of blood T cell repertoires in COVID-19. Produced via immunoSEQ multiplex PCR; TCRdb's table is partial and in-frame only. The sample lists 200,000 or so clones; approximately 83% were seen once. Sequenced sample: PBMCs or T cells enriched from blood (not recorded which). All receptors come from a woman aged 45-59 years who had been exposed to COVID-19.

The V and J genes are TRBV5-8 and TRBJ2-7; D not resolved. CDR3 length equals 14 residues. Germline V gene lookup returns CDR1 SGHTS and CDR2 YDEGEE. Trimming pared 0 bases from V and 3 bases from J, leaving 10 bases between. CDR3 DNA sequence: TGTGCCAGCAGCTTGGAACAGTCCTACTACGAGCAGTACTTC. Translating gives CASSLEQSYYEQYF.

The CDR3: CASSTHSGADTQYF. DNA of the CDR3: TGTGCCAGTAGTACCCACTCGGGGGCAGATACGCAGTATTTT. This chain links TRBV19 with TRBJ2-3; D possibly corresponds to TRBD2 (6 bases). The length of the CDR3 is 14 residues. In germline, CDR1 is LNHDA, CDR2 SQIVND (reference sequence). Trimming pared 4 bases from V and 4 bases from J, leaving 12 bases between.

This rearrangement joins TRBV28 to TRBJ2-3; D remains ambiguous. The CDR3 contains 14 residues. V was pared by 6 bases and J by 6 bases, with 16 bases between. Germline loops: CDR1 MDHEN, CDR2 SYDVKM. The CDR3 is CASSPIESVDTQYF. DNA of the CDR3: TGTGCCAGCAGCCCGATTGAGTCCGTGGATACGCAGTATTTT. Full variable domain (outside the CDR3, taken from reference TRBV28 and TRBJ2-3): DVKVTQSSRYLVKRTGEKVFLECVQDMDHENMFWYRQDPGLGLRLIYFSYDVKMKEKGDIPEGYSVSREKKERFSLILESASTNQTSMYLCASSPIESVDTQYFGPGTRLTVL.

This clone appeared a few times. The genes are TRBV6-1 and TRBJ2-7; D not resolved. CDR1 MNHNS and CDR2 SASEGT come from the germline V gene. Trimming left V 2 bases short and J 6 bases short, with 14 bases between. The CDR3 is 14 amino acids. The chain's CDR3 is CASSESRMHSEQYF. The CDR3, as DNA: TGTGCCAGCAGTGAAAGCAGGATGCACTCCGAGCAGTACTTC.

This clone was counted a few times. The V and J genes are TRBV19 and TRBJ2-2; 9 bases fit TRBD1. Germline values: CDR1 LNHDA, CDR2 SQIVND (reference sequence). After removal of 1 base from V and 7 bases from J, the junction contained 7 bases not matched to a gene. The CDR3 covers 16 residues. The CDR3 loop reads CASSIARTGVGGELFF. The CDR3 coding sequence is TGTGCCAGTAGTATAGCCCGGACAGGGGTGGGCGGGGAGCTGTTTTTT.

The chain links TRBV2 to TRBJ2-7; 11 bases are a match to TRBD2. The trim removed 5 bases at V and 2 bases at J, leaving 8 bases unmatched. Germline CDR1 is SNHLY and CDR2 is FYNNEI. The CDR3 extends over 16 amino acids. The CDR3 coding sequence is TGTGCCAGCAGTTTCGCACTAGCGGGGGCCCCCTACGAGCAGTACTTC. Translating gives CASSFALAGAPYEQYF. Combining the CDR3 with reference TRBV2 and TRBJ2-7 gives the whole variable domain EPEVTQTPSHQVTQMGQEVILRCVPISNHLYFYWYRQILGQKVEFLVSFYNNEISEKSEIFDDQFSVERPDGSNFTLKIRSTKLEDSAMYFCASSFALAGAPYEQYFGPGTRLTVT.

This clone appeared a few times. This chain uses TRBV7-2 with TRBJ1-3; D remains ambiguous. V shed 2 bases and J shed 0 bases, with 11 bases lying between them. Germline values: CDR1 SGHTA, CDR2 FQGNSA. This CDR3 spans 16 amino acids. Here the CDR3 reads CASSLRRRASGNTIYF. CDR3 bases: TGTGCCAGCAGCTTAAGGCGGCGTGCCTCTGGAAACACCATATATTTT.

The chain is built from TRBV21-1 and TRBJ2-5; the table's D gene call, TRBD1, was not cross checked with the DNA. TRBV21-1 is marked as a pseudogene. The CDR3 consists of 12 residues. The CDR3, as DNA: TGTGCCAGCAAGGGGTTTAGGAAGACCCAGTACTTC. Encoded protein: CASKGFRKTQYF.

This rearrangement joins TRBV6-5 to TRBJ2-7; D may be TRBD1 (6 bases). CDR3 length: 13 amino acids. V shed 5 bases and J shed 2 bases, with 10 bases lying between them. The germline V gene has CDR1 MNHEY and CDR2 SVGAGI. DNA for the CDR3: TGTGCCAGCAGTCAAAGGGGGACCTACGAGCAGTACTTC. Protein product: CASSQRGTYEQYF.

This chain connects TRBV28 to TRBJ1-5, with D perhaps TRBD1 (6 bases). V was shortened by 6 bases and J by 4 bases, with 13 bases between the two germline ends. This CDR3 spans 14 amino acids. Germline CDR1 MDHEN, CDR2 SYDVKM. The CDR3 reads CASSPDRINQPQHF. The DNA of the CDR3 is TGTGCCAGCAGCCCCGACAGGATAAATCAGCCCCAGCATTTT.

This clone has only a few counts. The rearrangement links TRBV9 to TRBJ1-1, with D possibly matching TRBD1 (6 bases). V lost 0 bases and J lost 5, with 20 bases in between. There are 17 residues in the CDR3. CDR1 SGDLS and CDR2 YYNGEE come from the germline V gene. The CDR3 sequence is CASSVAPIDGGRTEAFF. The CDR3, as DNA: TGTGCCAGCAGCGTAGCCCCCATAGACGGGGGGCGAACTGAAGCTTTCTTT.

The chain is built from TRBV18 and TRBJ2-5; TRBD1 matches at 9 bases. The CDR3 contains 15 residues. V lost 5 bases to trimming and J lost 5 bases; unmatched junction nucleotides: 9. CDR1 is KGHSH, CDR2 LQKENI, per germline. The CDR3 sequence is CASSAGTGLRETQYF. The CDR3 DNA follows: TGTGCCAGCTCAGCCGGGACAGGGCTTAGGGAGACCCAGTACTTC. The full variable domain, in which reference TRBV18 and TRBJ2-5 provide the parts outside the CDR3, is NAGVMQNPRHLVRRRGQEARLRCSPMKGHSHVYWYRQLPEEGLKFMVYLQKENIIDESGMPKERFSAEFPKEGPSILRIQQVVRGDSAAYFCASSAGTGLRETQYFGPGTRLLVL.

The J gene is TRBJ2-7, the V gene TRBV24-1, with TRBD1 matching 8 bases. The J segment lost 5 bases and the V segment lost 3 bases, leaving 8 bases of the junction unmatched. Germline CDR1 is KGHDR and CDR2 is SFDVKD. The CDR3 runs to 15 residues. In DNA, the CDR3 is TGTGCCACCAGTGATCCTGGGACAGGTGGGGACGAGCAGTACTTC. It encodes CATSDPGTGGDEQYF.

This clone was seen a single time. The genes are TRBV5-5 and TRBJ2-7; TRBD2 is a possible D gene (5 bases). Germline V gene sequence: CDR1 SGHKS, CDR2 YYEKEE (reference sequence). The CDR3 has 15 amino acids. V was cut by 0 bases and J by 0 bases, with 10 bases left in between. Here the CDR3 reads CASSLEPGSSYEQYF. In nucleotides, the CDR3 is TGTGCCAGCAGCTTGGAACCGGGGAGCTCCTACGAGCAGTACTTC. The whole variable domain, filled in from reference TRBV5-5 and TRBJ2-7, reads DAGVTQSPTHLIKTRGQQVTLRCSPISGHKSVSWYQQVLGQGPQFIFQYYEKEERGRGNFPDRFSARQFPNYSSELNVNALLLGDSALYLCASSLEPGSSYEQYFGPGTRLTVT.

This chain links TRBV11-2 with TRBJ2-3; 9 positions agree with TRBD1. Losses at the gene ends were 6 bases for V and 1 base for J; bases not matched to a gene: 5. Germline V gene sequence: CDR1 SGHAT, CDR2 FQNNGV. The CDR3 extends over 15 amino acids. As DNA, the CDR3 is TGTGCCAGCAGTCTACAGGGGGCGGGCACAGATACGCAGTATTTT. Translating gives CASSLQGAGTDTQYF. The entire variable domain, with the rest obtained from reference TRBV11-2 and TRBJ2-3, is as follows: EAGVAQSPRYKIIEKRQSVAFWCNPISGHATLYWYQQILGQGPKLLIQFQNNGVVDDSQLPKDRFSAERLKGVDSTLKIQPAKLEDSAVYLCASSLQGAGTDTQYFGPGTRLTVL.

The CDR3 DNA sequence: TGTGCCTGGAGTAGTTCCCTGAGTGGCTACACCTTC. Its translation is CAWSSSLSGYTF. The rearrangement uses TRBV30 and TRBJ1-2; D not certain. The V gene lost 2 bases and the J gene lost 7 bases, with 11 bases spanning the gap. This CDR3 contains 12 residues. Germline CDR1 and CDR2: GTSNPN and SVGIG (reference sequence).

The chain combines TRBV4-2 with TRBJ2-3; 10 bases align to TRBD2. Germline-derived CDR1 and CDR2 are LGHNA and YNFKEQ. J lost 4 bases, V lost 3 bases, and 7 bases had no gene match. This CDR3 comprises 16 residues. DNA for the CDR3: TGTGCCAGCAGCCAGAGCCTAGCGGGGGCCGCAGATACGCAGTATTTT. This gives the protein CASSQSLAGAADTQYF.

This clone turned up a few times. The chain links TRBV5-1 to TRBJ2-5; D unresolved. CDR1 and CDR2 (germline): SGHRS, YFSETQ. This CDR3 is built from 12 residues. Trimming pared 4 bases from V and 1 base from J, leaving 5 bases between. DNA of the CDR3: TGCGCCAGCAGCCGCGGCCAAGAGACCCAGTACTTC. Translated: CASSRGQETQYF.

The sample holds a few counts of this clone. J is TRBJ2-1 and V is TRBV3-1 (or the pseudogene TRBV3-2); TRBD2 matches at 13 bases. CDR1 is LGHDT, CDR2 YNNKEL, per germline (reference sequence). V lost 4 bases, J lost 15 bases, and 6 bases stayed unmatched. This CDR3 region has 13 residues. CDR3 nucleotides: TGTGCCAGCAGCCGAACTAGCGGGGGGGCCGGGTTCTTC. Its protein is CASSRTSGGAGFF.

This chain uses TRBV21-1 with TRBJ1-1. TRBV21-1 is recorded as a pseudogene. CDR3 length: 14 amino acids. The CDR3 DNA reads as TGTGCCAGCAGCAAAGCGGAGGGGAGGACTGAAGCTTTCTTT. This encodes CASSKAEGRTEAFF.

This clone showed up just once. The rearrangement uses TRBV6-6 and TRBJ2-2; the D gene is possibly TRBD1 (5 bases). The germline V and J ends were trimmed by 5 bases and 7 bases, with 11 bases remaining between them. Germline values: CDR1 MNHNY, CDR2 SVGAGI (reference sequence). The CDR3 extends over 13 amino acids. The DNA of the CDR3 is TGTGCCAGCAGTCTAACGCAGGGCGGGGAGCTGTTTTTT. This translates into CASSLTQGGELFF.

The chain recombines TRBV6-2 or TRBV6-3 with TRBJ1-3; D is ambiguous. This CDR3 comprises 14 residues. Germline V CDR1 and CDR2: MNHEY, SVGEGT. V lost 6 bases and J lost 0, with 9 bases in between. CDR3 in amino acids: CASRPSSSGNTIYF. CDR3 DNA sequence: TGTGCCAGCAGGCCTTCCAGCTCTGGAAACACCATATATTTT.

The genes are TRBV19 and TRBJ1-2; D might be TRBD1 (6 bases). Germline lookup yields CDR1 LNHDA and CDR2 SQIVND (reference sequence). The CDR3 has 11 amino acids. V was shortened by 10 bases and J by 13 bases, with 19 bases between the two germline ends. The CDR3 bases are TGTGCCATTGTCGACAGGCACGAGGGCACCTTC. As protein: CAIVDRHEGTF.

The chain recombines TRBV7-2 with TRBJ2-1; 13 nucleotides line up with TRBD2. The CDR3 covers 17 residues. Looked up from germline, CDR1 is SGHTA and CDR2 is FQGNSA. After removal of 4 bases from V and 2 bases from J, the junction contained 5 bases not matched to a gene. CDR3 coding DNA: TGTGCCAGCAGCTCCACTAGCGGGGGGGCGGCCTACAATGAGCAGTTCTTC. Translation: CASSSTSGGAAYNEQFF.

V is TRBV7-9 and J is TRBJ2-5; TRBD1 is a possible D gene (5 bases). Germline V CDR1 and CDR2: SEHNR, FQNEAQ (reference sequence). Trimming pared 5 bases from V and 3 bases from J, leaving 10 bases between. CDR3 length equals 13 residues. CDR3 in amino acids: CASSTRQKETQYF. CDR3 coding DNA: TGTGCCAGCAGCACTCGACAGAAAGAGACCCAGTACTTC. The full variable domain, rest sourced from reference TRBV7-9 and TRBJ2-5, is DTGVSQNPRHKITKRGQNVTFRCDPISEHNRLYWYRQTLGQGPEFLTYFQNEAQLEKSRLLSDRFSAERPKGSFSTLEIQRTEQGDSAMYLCASSTRQKETQYFGPGTRLLVL.

The chain carries TRBV7-2 and TRBJ2-3; 11 nucleotides align to TRBD2. V shed 7 bases and J 1 base; nucleotides not matched to a gene: 4. This CDR3 comprises 15 residues. Per germline, CDR1 SGHTA and CDR2 FQGNSA. The CDR3: CASILLAGGTDTQYF. The CDR3 region has the DNA TGTGCCAGCATCCTACTAGCGGGGGGCACAGATACGCAGTATTTT. Based on the CDR3 plus reference TRBV7-2 and TRBJ2-3, the full variable domain is GAGVSQSPSNKVTEKGKDVELRCDPISGHTALYWYRQSLGQGLEFLIYFQGNSAPDKSGLPSDRFSAERTGGSVSTLTIQRTQQEDSAVYLCASILLAGGTDTQYFGPGTRLTVL.

The chain uses TRBV6-5 and TRBJ2-2, with D tentatively TRBD1 (6 bases). Germline CDR1 and CDR2: MNHEY and SVGAGI. V lost 6 bases to trimming and J lost 5 bases, with 13 bases between them. This CDR3 spans 14 amino acids. CDR3 protein: CASRKRTGTGELFF. CDR3 nucleotide sequence: TGTGCCAGCAGAAAAAGAACAGGGACCGGGGAGCTGTTTTTT.

The chain uses TRBV11-2 and TRBJ2-2; 7 positions match TRBD2. This CDR3 region has 14 residues. V lost 10 bases, J lost 2 bases, and 7 bases stayed unmatched. Germline loops: CDR1 SGHAT, CDR2 FQNNGV. CDR3 DNA: TGTGCCACGGAGGGACTACCTAACACCGGGGAGCTGTTTTTT. It codes for CATEGLPNTGELFF.